The rows below give T cell receptor beta chains drawn from one sample of a study of CD8+ T cells in alopecia areata. Only in-frame clones appear in the TCRdb table, and some are missing; sequencing was by immunoSEQ multiplex PCR. This sample carries over 8,500 clones, 65% to 80% of them seen once, and the ten largest clones take nearly 15%. Specimen: skin. Receptors originate from a human donor with alopecia areata. Each CDR3 is given with its conserved first and last residue. D genes are given only for firm matches. Expanded clones get a size class; other rows say once, few or many, or leave the size out.

size: few; V: TRBV25-1; J: TRBJ2-1; D: TRBD1; CDR3: CASSDTGGSYNEQFF; DNA: TGTGCCAGCAGTGACACAGGGGGCTCCTACAATGAGCAGTTCTTC
size: few; V: TRBV21-1; J: TRBJ2-5; D: .; CDR3: CASSKGIPGAGGQETQYF; DNA: TGTGCCAGCAGCAAGGGGATACCGGGGGCGGGCGGGCAAGAGACCCAGTACTTC
size: few; V: TRBV4-1; J: TRBJ2-3; D: TRBD2; CDR3: CASSQEVAGGDTQYF; DNA: TGCGCCAGCAGCCAGGAAGTAGCGGGGGGGGATACGCAGTATTTT
size: .; V: TRBV5-6; J: TRBJ2-1; D: .; CDR3: CASSFLVRNEQFF; DNA: TGTGCCAGCAGCTTCCTAGTCCGCAATGAGCAGTTCTTC
size: .; V: TRBV7-3; J: TRBJ1-1; D: TRBD1; CDR3: CASSWTGGTEAFF; DNA: TGTGCCAGCAGCTGGACAGGGGGCACTGAAGCTTTCTTT
size: .; V: TRBV30; J: TRBJ2-7; D: TRBD2; CDR3: CAWTRTSGSYEQYF; DNA: TGTGCCTGGACTAGGACTAGCGGTTCCTACGAGCAGTACTTC
size: .; V: TRBV7-2; J: TRBJ1-3; D: .; CDR3: CASSLERAGSGNTIYF; DNA: TGTGCCAGCAGCTTAGAACGCGCAGGCTCTGGAAACACCATATATTTT
size: .; V: TRBV11-3; J: TRBJ2-1; D: .; CDR3: CASSLDQGGSSSYNEQFF; DNA: TGTGCCAGCAGCTTAGATCAGGGAGGTTCGAGCTCCTACAATGAGCAGTTCTTC
size: few; V: TRBV7-8; J: TRBJ2-2; D: TRBD2; CDR3: CASSLATSGRVITGELFF; DNA: TGTGCCAGCAGCTTAGCGACTAGCGGGAGGGTTATCACCGGGGAGCTGTTTTTT
size: .; V: TRBV27; J: TRBJ1-6; D: .; CDR3: CASSPRAGYHNSPLHF; DNA: TGTGCCAGCAGTCCCCGGGCAGGTTACCATAATTCACCCCTCCACTTT
size: .; V: TRBV28; J: TRBJ1-1; D: TRBD1; CDR3: CASGQGWTEAFF; DNA: TGTGCCAGCGGACAGGGATGGACTGAAGCTTTCTTT